Sequencing of this T cell receptor (beta chain) was carried out in a study of blood T cell repertoires in COVID-19. Across the study: Collection of acute and convalescent COVID-19 samples took place in the United States, Italy and Spain. T cells, B-cell-depleted T cells, or PBMCs provided the cDNA or gDNA that served as material.

In Seattle, patients joined the study during active infection and were tracked longitudinally. The CDR3 contains 16 residues. Losses at the gene ends were 5 bases for V and 4 bases for J; bases not matched to a gene: 8. In germline, CDR1 is KGHSH, CDR2 LQKENI. Clones were sequenced by immunoSEQ multiplex PCR, and TCRdb holds only the in-frame ones, with some missing. Of under 300,000 clones in the sample, roughly 84% were seen once. Sequencing used peripheral blood. The chain is built from TRBV18 and TRBJ2-3; 11 bases fit TRBD2. The sequence derives from a human donor with COVID-19, enrolled during active disease. The donor label of this sample is uncertain. CDR3 DNA: TGTGCCAGCTCAGGGCAACCGGGACTAGCGGCAGATACGCAGTATTTT. This codes for CASSGQPGLAADTQYF.